Presented here are 8 T cell receptor beta chains from one specimen sequenced in a study of T cell responses to AZD1222 COVID-19 vaccine. Repertoires were generated with immunoSEQ multiplex PCR, while TCRdb's copy carries only in-frame clones and drops some. The table records about 120,000 clones, roughly 87% of them present only once. Sequencing was performed on peripheral blood, taken on day 0 of MenACWY control vaccination. These receptors were obtained from an adult in good health.

The DNA for the CDR3 is TGCGCCAGCAGCTTGACCAACCCCGGGATCGGAGAGACCCAGTACTTC. Its protein is CASSLTNPGIGETQYF. The chain uses TRBV5-1 and TRBJ2-5, with a weak D call TRBD2 (5 bases). The CDR3 runs to 16 residues. Germline CDR1 reads SGHRS; CDR2 reads YFSETQ. V was pared by 1 base and J by 4 bases, with 17 bases between.

The gene calls are TRBV10-3 and TRBJ1-2; 7 bases are a match to TRBD1. Germline values: CDR1 ENHRY, CDR2 SYGVKD. V was clipped by 2 bases and J by 2 bases; unmatched bases: 8. The CDR3 has 16 amino acids. CDR3 loop: CAISETQGMWNYGYTF. CDR3 in DNA: TGTGCCATCAGTGAGACACAGGGGATGTGGAACTATGGCTACACCTTC.

The rearrangement links TRBV10-2 to TRBJ2-1; 11 bases map to TRBD2. J was trimmed by 8 bases and V by 8 bases; bases with no gene match: 20. CDR1 and CDR2 (germline): WSHSY, SAAADI. There are 18 residues in the CDR3. The CDR3 region has the DNA TGCGCCAGCCACGGGGGATATAGCGGGAGGGTAAGGTTGGATGAGCAGTTCTTC. This encodes CASHGGYSGRVRLDEQFF.

V and J are TRBV27 and TRBJ2-7; no reliable D call. This CDR3 has 13 amino acids. Per germline, CDR1 MNHEY and CDR2 SMNVEV (reference sequence). V lost 3 bases and J lost 3, with 9 bases in between. The DNA for the CDR3 is TGTGCCAGCAGTTTCGGAGTTATCTACGAGCAGTACTTC. It translates to CASSFGVIYEQYF.

This chain links TRBV18 with TRBJ1-1; D is undetermined. This CDR3 spans 16 amino acids. The V end was cut by 1 base, the J end by 3 bases, with 15 bases between. Germline values: CDR1 KGHSH, CDR2 LQKENI. The CDR3 DNA reads TGTGCCAGCTCACCACAGAATTTTCTCGGGCACACTGAAGCTTTCTTT. Protein: CASSPQNFLGHTEAFF. The full variable domain, rest sourced from reference TRBV18 and TRBJ1-1, is NAGVMQNPRHLVRRRGQEARLRCSPMKGHSHVYWYRQLPEEGLKFMVYLQKENIIDESGMPKERFSAEFPKEGPSILRIQQVVRGDSAAYFCASSPQNFLGHTEAFFGQGTRLTVV.

The V and J genes are TRBV29-1 and TRBJ2-2, with 16 bases matching TRBD2. J lost 6 bases, V lost 7 bases, and 5 bases had no gene match. The CDR3 has 15 residues. Germline CDR1 SQVTM, CDR2 ANQGSEA. The CDR3 sequence is CSAMGLAGGAGELFF. The CDR3 nucleotides are TGCAGCGCCATGGGACTAGCGGGAGGGGCCGGGGAGCTGTTTTTT.

The chain carries TRBV7-9 and TRBJ2-1; D gene uncertain. Trimming pared 6 bases from V and 0 bases from J, leaving 15 bases between. Germline assignment: CDR1 SEHNR and CDR2 FQNEAQ (reference sequence). This CDR3 has 16 residues. CDR3 DNA: TGTGCCAGCAGTTCCGCACTGGGAAGCTCCTACAATGAGCAGTTCTTC. Residues: CASSSALGSSYNEQFF.

The chain joins TRBV27 to TRBJ1-1; the D is unclear. Trimming took off 2 bases at V and 7 bases at J, with 11 bases between the two ends. The CDR3 runs 13 residues. The V gene's germline CDR1 is MNHEY and CDR2 SMNVEV (reference sequence). CDR3 residues: CASSLGPIYEAFF. The CDR3 DNA reads TGTGCCAGCAGTTTAGGGCCTATCTATGAAGCTTTCTTT.